A selection of T cell receptor beta chains follows, all from one sample in a study of T cells after yellow fever vaccination. TCRdb passed the 5' RACE reads through MiXCR, listing each CDR3 protein once. This repertoire shows a few hundred thousand distinct CDR3 sequences, roughly 7.2% found once; its top ten account for roughly 0.86%. The sequencing here drew on CD4+ T cells sorted from PBMCs, taken 15 days after the yellow fever booster vaccination. All receptors come from a young man who received the YFV17D yellow fever vaccine. The CDR3 runs from the conserved cysteine through the conserved F or W. The D gene is left open where the match is weak. Expanded clones get a size class; other rows say once, few or many, or leave the size out.

clone_size | d_call | j_call | v_call | cdr3_length | cdr3_nt | cdr3_aa
many | NA | TRBJ1-6 | TRBV12-3/TRBV12-4 | 15 | TGTGCCAGCAGACTAGATACAGGGAACCGATCACCCCTCCACTTT | CASRLDTGNRSPLHF
NA | NA | TRBJ2-3 | TRBV12-3/TRBV12-4 | 14 | TGTGCCAGCAGTTTTTCGGGAGCCACAGATACGCAGTATTTT | CASSFSGATDTQYF
many | NA | TRBJ2-1 | TRBV20-1 | 13 | TGCAGTGCTAGATACCTACTTGACAATGAGCAGTTCTTC | CSARYLLDNEQFF
few | TRBD1 | TRBJ1-5 | TRBV7-3 | 15 | TGTGCCAGCAGCCTACAGGGGACGAGCAATCAGCCCCAGCATTTT | CASSLQGTSNQPQHF
few | NA | TRBJ2-7 | TRBV7-8 | 13 | TGTGCCAGCAGCGCCGGGCATTTGGTGAAGCAGTACTTC | CASSAGHLVKQYF
NA | NA | TRBJ2-7 | TRBV7-2 | 12 | TGTGCCAGCAGCAACCCTATTGGCGAGCAGTACTTC | CASSNPIGEQYF
few | NA | TRBJ2-2 | TRBV11-2 | 14 | TGTGCCAGCAGGCTACCGGTAGGGAACGTGGAGCTGTTTTTT | CASRLPVGNVELFF
few | TRBD2 | TRBJ2-1 | TRBV20-1 | 16 | TGCAGTGCTAGGACGTGGCGGGAGAGATCCTACAATGAGCAGTTCTTC | CSARTWRERSYNEQFF
NA | TRBD2 | TRBJ2-1 | TRBV7-2 | 13 | TGTGCCAGCAGTCCCCAGCGGGAGGGTGAGCAGTTCTTC | CASSPQREGEQFF
many | NA | TRBJ2-1 | TRBV27 | 15 | TGTGCCAGCAGTTTATCGTTGCAGTCCTACAATGAGCAGTTCTTC | CASSLSLQSYNEQFF
few | NA | TRBJ1-6 | TRBV12-3/TRBV12-4 | 15 | TGTGCCAGCAGTTTATCCGACCGGATGGACTCACCCCTCCACTTT | CASSLSDRMDSPLHF
few | NA | TRBJ2-1 | TRBV4-2 | 15 | TGTGCCAGCAGCCAAGAGACTTTCACCTACAATGAGCAGTTCTTC | CASSQETFTYNEQFF